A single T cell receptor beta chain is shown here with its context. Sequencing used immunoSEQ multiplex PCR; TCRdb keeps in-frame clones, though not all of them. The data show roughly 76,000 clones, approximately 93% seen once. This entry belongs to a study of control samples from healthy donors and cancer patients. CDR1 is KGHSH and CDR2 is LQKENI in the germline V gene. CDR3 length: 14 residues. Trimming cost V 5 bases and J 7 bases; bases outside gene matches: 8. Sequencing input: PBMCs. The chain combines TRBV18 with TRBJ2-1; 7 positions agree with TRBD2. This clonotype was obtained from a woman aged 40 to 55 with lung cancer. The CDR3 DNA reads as TGTGCCAGCTCAGACTCGGGGGGAGGGAATGAGCAGTTCTTC. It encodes CASSDSGGGNEQFF.